The source of this T cell receptor (beta chain) is a study of cytomegalovirus exposure and HLA in healthy donors. Study-level information: It was reported in a later analysis that the same platform had been used for the 120 or so validation repertoires as for the 666 first-cohort repertoires.

Data came from immunoSEQ multiplex PCR; TCRdb stores just in-frame clones and leaves some out. The sample lists more than 90,000 clones, under 95% occurring once. Findings of the study overall: Both high specificity and high sensitivity reportedly marked the classifier's diagnosis of cytomegalovirus status. First-cohort TCR clusters tended to co-occur in the 95 to 150 validation repertoires, a later analysis found. The study listed 150 to 200 cytomegalovirus-associated TCR beta chains.

Turning to this clone: Its target is not known.

The trim removed 4 bases at V and 6 bases at J, leaving 1 base unmatched. Germline V gene sequence: CDR1 SGHNT, CDR2 YENEEA. This CDR3 region has 13 residues. The receptor was isolated from a woman under 40 in good health and CMV-seropositive. The rearrangement uses TRBV11-3 and TRBJ2-1, with 9 bases fitting TRBD1. The sample comprised PBMCs. CDR3 sequence: CASSSTGGNEQFF. CDR3 nucleotides: TGTGCCAGCAGCTCGACAGGGGGCAATGAGCAGTTCTTC.